This T cell receptor (beta chain) was found in a study of T cells after yellow fever vaccination. Study summary: Preparation of the low-cell-number fractions used SMART-Seq v4 Ultra Low Input. Overall study results and limits: The study re-detected most primary-vaccination clones after the booster (around 96% CD4, roughly 85% CD8).

V was clipped by 10 bases and J by 3 bases; unmatched bases: 17. CDR1 and CDR2 from the germline V gene are ENHRY and SYGVKD. The CDR3 sequence is 19 residues long. The TCR cDNA carried a universal primer site and UMIs from 5'RACE template switching. TCRdb called the 5' RACE reads again in MiXCR, with one record for every CDR3 protein. The sample shows 450,000 to 550,000 distinct CDR3 sequences, 15% to 20% of them seen only once. A remark on this clonotype: Antigen unknown.

The source was PBMCs, collected 15 days after the yellow fever booster vaccination. The gene calls are TRBV10-3 and TRBJ2-2; 13 nucleotides match TRBD2. The receptor comes from a man under 40 who received the YFV17D yellow fever vaccine. The CDR3 DNA is TGTGCCACCTCGAGGGGTACTAGGGGACTAGCGGGATACACCGGGGAGCTGTTTTTT. It yields the protein CATSRGTRGLAGYTGELFF.